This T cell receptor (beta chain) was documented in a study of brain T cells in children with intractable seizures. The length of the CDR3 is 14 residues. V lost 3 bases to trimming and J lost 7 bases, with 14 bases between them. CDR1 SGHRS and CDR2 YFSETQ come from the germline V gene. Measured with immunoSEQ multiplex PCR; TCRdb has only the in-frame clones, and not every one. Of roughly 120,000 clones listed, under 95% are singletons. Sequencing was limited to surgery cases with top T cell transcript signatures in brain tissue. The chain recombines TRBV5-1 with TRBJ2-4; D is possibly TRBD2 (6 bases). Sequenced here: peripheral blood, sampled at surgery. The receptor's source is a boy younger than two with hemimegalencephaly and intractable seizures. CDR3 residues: CASSSGGAGNIQYF. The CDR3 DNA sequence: TGCGCCAGCAGCTCCGGGGGTGCGGGGAACATTCAGTACTTC.